This is a list of T cell receptor beta chains from one sample in a study of blood T cells in healthy people across ages. MiXCR was run by TCRdb on the 5' RACE reads, yielding one entry per CDR3 protein. Among about 680,000 distinct CDR3 sequences listed, about 52% were seen once. Material: blood. The receptors were gathered from a woman aged 60 to 75 in good health. Each CDR3 is given without its conserved first and last residue.

J gene	V gene	CDR3 protein
TRBJ2-7	TRBV25-1	ASSGNSALGRMSSYEQY
TRBJ2-1	TRBV10-3	ATETSGMQNEQF
TRBJ2-2	TRBV28	ASSLWTSGSETGELF
TRBJ2-3	TRBV28	ASSSRTYQLAGFTDTQY
TRBJ2-1	TRBV11-2	ASSSAGTPNEQF
TRBJ1-6	TRBV7-2	ASSLVGTGMSNSPLH
TRBJ2-5	TRBV24-1	ATSDLELAGGPFEQY
TRBJ2-2	TRBV5-5	ASTLQSNTGELF
TRBJ1-4	TRBV7-2	ASSLDFLIKKLF
TRBJ2-7	TRBV5-1	ASSSPGIPYEQY
NA	TRBV7-2	ASSLLSSYNEQY
TRBJ2-1	TRBV27	ASSLWQVERGEQF
TRBJ2-5	TRBV29-1	SVVAVPTQY
NA	TRBV12-3/TRBV12-4	ASSLSRQDEQY
TRBJ2-7	TRBV20-1	SARDEWSQGTHYEQY
TRBJ2-7	TRBV20-1	SARDPGQRNEQY
TRBJ2-1	TRBV4-3	ASSQNRLRAGGPGEQF
NA	TRBV3-1	ASSQMVGLYEQY
TRBJ2-3	TRBV7-2	ASSLDAGGSGDTQY
TRBJ2-3	TRBV5-1	ASSFLAGVRTDTQY
TRBJ2-7	TRBV7-9	ASSWTHYEQY
TRBJ2-7	TRBV28	ASSSHQREQY
TRBJ2-6	TRBV6-2/TRBV6-3	ASSYGGSLSGANVLT
TRBJ1-1	TRBV5-1	ASSPAWDRDEAF